The 32 T cell receptor beta chains in this list originate from one sample, sequenced in a study of T-cell reconstitution after alpha-beta-depleted transplantation in children. Unique molecular identifiers featured in how the TCRbeta library was prepared. TCRdb reprocessed the PCR reads with MiXCR, giving one entry per CDR3 protein. In the table there are 150,000 to 200,000 distinct CDR3 sequences, roughly 7.5% of which are singletons. Here the sequenced sample was PBMCs from the stem cell graft donor, taken from the stem cell graft. These receptors were collected from a human donor who donated a stem cell graft to a child with Wiskott-Aldrich syndrome.

This clonotype was detected many times. The rearrangement uses TRBV15 and TRBJ1-2; 9 bases map to TRBD1. V gave up 0 bases and J gave up 4 bases; unmatched junction bases: 6. Per the germline V gene, CDR1 is LNHNV and CDR2 is YYDKDF (reference sequence). This CDR3 region has 16 residues. CDR3 sequence (DNA): TGTGCCACCAGCAGAGACGGGACAGGGAAGGGCTATGGCTACACCTTC. Protein product: CATSRDGTGKGYGYTF. Full variable domain (outside the CDR3, taken from reference TRBV15 and TRBJ1-2): DAMVIQNPRYQVTQFGKPVTLSCSQTLNHNVMYWYQQKSSQAPKLLFHYYDKDFNNEADTPDNFQSRRPNTSFCFLDIRSPGLGDTAMYLCATSRDGTGKGYGYTFGSGTRLTVV.

Many counts were recorded for this clonotype. The rearrangement joins TRBV7-9 to TRBJ2-1; D perhaps matches TRBD1 (5 bases). V was shortened by 5 bases and J by 1 base, with 9 bases between the two germline ends. The CDR3 runs to 14 residues. Germline V gives CDR1 SEHNR, CDR2 FQNEAQ (reference sequence). The CDR3 region is CASSRDRSYNEQFF. CDR3 DNA sequence: TGTGCCAGCAGCCGCGACAGATCCTACAATGAGCAGTTCTTC.

This clonotype was counted at least ten times. The rearrangement links TRBV11-2 to TRBJ2-3, with D unclear. CDR1 is SGHAT and CDR2 is FQNNGV in the germline V gene. V was pared by 5 bases and J by 0 bases, with 12 bases between. CDR3 size: 15 residues. The CDR3 spells CASSPSDPSTDTQYF. CDR3 coding DNA: TGTGCCAGCAGCCCCTCGGACCCGAGCACAGATACGCAGTATTTT.

This clonotype was counted many times. The chain links TRBV5-4 to TRBJ2-7, with D possibly TRBD2 on 6 matching bases. Germline CDR1 SGHNT, CDR2 YYREEE (reference sequence). With 4 bases removed from V and 2 bases from J, the gap between germline ends came to 10 bases. The CDR3 length is 13 residues. In nucleotides, the CDR3 is TGTGCCAGCAGCCTCAGGGAGGCCTACGAGCAGTACTTC. Its protein is CASSLREAYEQYF.

This clonotype has at least ten counts. The CDR3 sequence: CASSLGGTSGEEQFF. In DNA, the CDR3 is TGTGCCAGCAGCTTAGGTGGGACTAGCGGAGAGGAGCAGTTCTTC. This sequence joins TRBV7-2 and TRBJ2-1; 11 bases agree with TRBD2. The CDR3 totals 15 residues. V dropped 1 base and J dropped 10; count of bases not matched to a gene: 6. Germline lookup yields CDR1 SGHTA and CDR2 FQGNSA.

This clonotype has just a few counts. This chain links TRBV12-3 or TRBV12-4 with TRBJ1-6; weak D call: TRBD1 (6 bases). The CDR3 has 17 residues. Trimming stripped 7 bases from V and 8 bases from J, with 24 bases between. Here the CDR3 reads CASISHLGGLSDSPLHF. The CDR3 bases are TGTGCCAGCATCTCCCATCTGGGGGGCTTATCGGATTCACCCCTCCACTTT.

This clonotype was detected ten times or more. The V call is TRBV2, the J call TRBJ2-3; D is unresolved. This CDR3 has 13 amino acids. Germline loops: CDR1 SNHLY, CDR2 FYNNEI. Trimming removed 5 bases at V and 4 bases at J, with 10 bases between. The CDR3 reads CASSLKVADTQYF. Written as DNA, the CDR3 is TGTGCCAGCAGTCTAAAAGTGGCAGATACGCAGTATTTT. Full variable domain (remainder filled in from reference TRBV2 and TRBJ2-3): EPEVTQTPSHQVTQMGQEVILRCVPISNHLYFYWYRQILGQKVEFLVSFYNNEISEKSEIFDDQFSVERPDGSNFTLKIRSTKLEDSAMYFCASSLKVADTQYFGPGTRLTVL.

This clonotype was picked up many times. The chain combines TRBV10-3 with TRBJ1-5; no clear D. In germline, CDR1 is ENHRY, CDR2 SYGVKD. V lost 8 bases, J lost 1 base, and 9 bases lay in between. This CDR3 has 13 amino acids. Here the CDR3 DNA reads TGTGCCATCCAACCGTCCAGCAATCAGCCCCAGCATTTT. It is translated as CAIQPSSNQPQHF.

This clonotype was counted ten times or more. CDR3 residues: CASSYWGGGYTF. CDR3 nucleotides: TGTGCCAGCAGTTACTGGGGCGGTGGCTACACCTTC. This chain links TRBV6-2 or TRBV6-3 with TRBJ1-2; a weak D match, TRBD1 (5 bases). Between the trimmed V and J ends, which lost 1 base and 7 bases, there was a span of 7 bases. The CDR3 spans 12 residues. Germline assignment: CDR1 MNHEY and CDR2 SVGEGT.

In this sample, this clonotype turned up many times. The chain couples TRBV4-3 to TRBJ2-2; D ambiguous. With 0 bases removed from V and 1 base from J, the gap between germline ends came to 3 bases. The length of the CDR3 is 14 residues. CDR1 is LGHNA and CDR2 is YSLEER in the germline V gene. The CDR3 here is CASSQDMNTGELFF. Written as DNA, the CDR3 is TGCGCCAGCAGCCAAGATATGAACACCGGGGAGCTGTTTTTT.

This clonotype was detected many times. The chain joins TRBV20-1 to TRBJ2-7, with TRBD2 identical over 8 bases. CDR1 and CDR2 from the germline V gene are DFQATT and SNEGSKA (reference sequence). CDR3 length equals 15 residues. The V gene end was trimmed by 6 bases and the J gene end by 0 bases; junction bases not matched to a gene: 10. For the CDR3, the DNA is TGCAGTGCAACGGTAGGCGGGGGGAACTCCTACGAGCAGTACTTC. As protein: CSATVGGGNSYEQYF.

This clonotype was detected ten times or more. This chain links TRBV12-3 or TRBV12-4 with TRBJ1-2; D remains ambiguous. V was cut by 1 base and J by 8 bases, with 8 bases left in between. This CDR3 contains 12 residues. Here the CDR3 reads CASSLGVGGYTF. CDR3 coding DNA: TGTGCCAGCAGTTTAGGCGTGGGCGGCTACACCTTC.

This clonotype was picked up many times. This chain's CDR3 is CASTTQGVGEAFF. The DNA for the CDR3 is TGTGCCAGCACCACCCAGGGAGTCGGTGAAGCTTTCTTT. V and J are TRBV12-3 or TRBV12-4 and TRBJ1-1; perhaps TRBD1 as D (5 bases). This CDR3 comprises 13 residues. V dropped 7 bases and J dropped 7 bases, with 16 bases sitting between them.

This clonotype was observed at least ten times. The V and J genes are TRBV12-3 or TRBV12-4 and TRBJ2-2; 9 positions match TRBD2. The trim removed 0 bases at V and 0 bases at J, leaving 2 bases unmatched. The CDR3 covers 17 residues. CDR3 protein: CASSLARLAANTGELFF. DNA of the CDR3: TGTGCCAGCAGTTTAGCGCGACTAGCGGCGAACACCGGGGAGCTGTTTTTT.

This clonotype came up many times. This sequence joins TRBV28 and TRBJ1-1, with D maybe TRBD1 (5 bases). Germline V gene lookup returns CDR1 MDHEN and CDR2 SYDVKM. V was shortened by 6 bases and J by 1 base, with 6 bases between the two germline ends. This CDR3 region has 12 residues. The CDR3 sequence is CASRRGNTEAFF. CDR3 DNA sequence: TGTGCCAGCAGAAGGGGGAACACTGAAGCTTTCTTT.

With respect to this clonotype: A much larger clone differs by one base, so this may be a read error. This rearrangement joins TRBV5-1 to TRBJ2-1; 10 bases are shared with TRBD2. The J segment lost 13 bases and the V segment lost 0 bases, leaving 7 bases of the junction unmatched. This CDR3 region has 14 residues. Germline V gene data show CDR1 as SGHRS and CDR2 as YFSETQ. The CDR3 is CASSLGGLAGEQFF. Here the CDR3 DNA reads TGCGCCAGCAGCTTGGGGGGCCTAGCGGGAGAACAGTTCTTC.

There are a few counts of this clonotype. The chain employs TRBV5-1 and TRBJ1-1; a possible D gene is TRBD1 (6 bases). Trimming cost V 5 bases and J 5 bases, with 13 bases left between them. Per the germline V gene, CDR1 is SGHRS and CDR2 is YFSETQ. This CDR3 region has 13 residues. The CDR3: CASRDRRGTEAFF. CDR3 sequence (DNA): TGCGCCAGCAGAGACAGGAGGGGAACTGAAGCTTTCTTT. Based on the CDR3 plus reference TRBV5-1 and TRBJ1-1, the full variable domain is KAGVTQTPRYLIKTRGQQVTLSCSPISGHRSVSWYQQTPGQGLQFLFEYFSETQRNKGNFPGRFSGRQFSNSRSEMNVSTLELGDSALYLCASRDRRGTEAFFGQGTRLTVV.

This clonotype was observed at least ten times. The chain uses TRBV29-1 and TRBJ1-1; maybe TRBD1 (6 bases). This CDR3 comprises 11 residues. Germline V lookup: CDR1 SQVTM, CDR2 ANQGSEA. Trimming removed 3 bases from V and 10 bases from J, with 12 bases in between. The CDR3 region is CSVEGATGAFF. Here the CDR3 DNA reads TGCAGCGTTGAGGGGGCTACCGGAGCTTTCTTT.

This clonotype was observed at least ten times. The rearrangement uses TRBV5-4 and TRBJ2-2, with TRBD1 as a possible D gene (5 bases). Germline V gene lookup returns CDR1 SGHNT and CDR2 YYREEE (reference sequence). CDR3 length: 16 amino acids. V lost 3 bases and J lost 5, with 17 bases in between. The CDR3 bases are TGTGCCAGCAGCTCCATGTCCAGGGCGTGGACCGGGGAGCTGTTTTTT. Its protein product is CASSSMSRAWTGELFF.

This clonotype was seen repeatedly, ten times or more. This chain joins TRBV20-1 and TRBJ2-2; unclear D gene. V was clipped by 7 bases and J by 0 bases, with 3 bases between them. Germline CDR1 reads DFQATT; CDR2 reads SNEGSKA (reference sequence). The CDR3 has 11 amino acids. CDR3: CSVANTGELFF. CDR3 bases: TGCAGTGTGGCGAACACCGGGGAGCTGTTTTTT.

Many counts were recorded for this clonotype. CDR3: CASSLDLAGYNEQFF. The CDR3 DNA sequence: TGTGCCAGCAGCTTAGACCTAGCGGGGTACAATGAGCAGTTCTTC. The chain carries TRBV11-2 and TRBJ2-1, with 9 bases fitting TRBD2. V shed 0 bases, J shed 4 bases, and the junction held 1 base outside the gene matches. The CDR3 runs to 15 residues. Germline lookup yields CDR1 SGHAT and CDR2 FQNNGV. Using reference TRBV11-2 and TRBJ2-1 for the parts outside the CDR3, the full variable domain is EAGVAQSPRYKIIEKRQSVAFWCNPISGHATLYWYQQILGQGPKLLIQFQNNGVVDDSQLPKDRFSAERLKGVDSTLKIQPAKLEDSAVYLCASSLDLAGYNEQFFGPGTRLTVL.

This clonotype has ten or more counts. The V gene is TRBV11-2, the J gene TRBJ1-3; D unclear. V lost 0 bases and J 0 bases, leaving 15 bases between the germline ends. The CDR3 loop spans 18 amino acids. Germline V gene data show CDR1 as SGHAT and CDR2 as FQNNGV. The CDR3 bases are TGTGCCAGCAGCTTAGAAACCCTAATGGGATTCTCTGGAAACACCATATATTTT. This translates into CASSLETLMGFSGNTIYF.

This clonotype has ten or more counts. The V and J genes are TRBV3-1 and TRBJ2-1; no reliable D call. This CDR3 region has 12 residues. Trimming took 3 bases from V and 4 from J, leaving 4 bases between them. CDR1 and CDR2 from the germline V gene are LGHDT and YNNKEL (reference sequence). The DNA for the CDR3 is TGTGCCAGCAGCCACTGGTACAATGAGCAGTTCTTC. Translated: CASSHWYNEQFF.

The sample holds a few counts of this clonotype. The rearrangement joins TRBV5-1 to TRBJ2-1; TRBD2 aligns across 7 bases. Germline CDR1 reads SGHRS; CDR2 reads YFSETQ. The V and J ends lost 4 bases and 1 base, in that order; junction bases with no gene match: 8. CDR3 length: 16 amino acids. CDR3 protein: CASSPTGRGSYNEQFF. Here the CDR3 DNA reads TGCGCCAGCAGCCCCACCGGGCGGGGGTCCTACAATGAGCAGTTCTTC.

This clonotype has a count of ten or more. The V call is TRBV12-3 or TRBV12-4, the J call TRBJ2-5, with 9 positions matching TRBD1. J was trimmed by 4 bases and V by 2 bases; bases with no gene match: 5. This CDR3 region has 15 residues. CDR3 DNA: TGTGCCAGCAGTTTACTGGACAGGGGAGGAGAGACCCAGTACTTC. This sequence encodes CASSLLDRGGETQYF.

This clonotype appeared a few times. The chain has TRBV5-1 and TRBJ2-2; 11 nucleotides align to TRBD1. J gave up 3 bases and V 4 bases, and 2 bases lay outside the gene matches. Looked up from germline, CDR1 is SGHRS and CDR2 is YFSETQ. The CDR3 contains 15 residues. CDR3 loop: CASSGDRGDTGELFF. CDR3 sequence (DNA): TGCGCCAGCAGCGGGGACAGGGGGGACACCGGGGAGCTGTTTTTT.

This clonotype showed up just a few times. The chain employs TRBV3-1 and TRBJ2-4; unclear D gene. Germline V gives CDR1 LGHDT, CDR2 YNNKEL (reference sequence). V lost 1 base and J lost 7, with 14 bases in between. The CDR3 covers 15 residues. CDR3: CASSQGPSRTNIQYF. CDR3 DNA: TGTGCCAGCAGCCAAGGACCTTCACGGACCAACATTCAGTACTTC.

This clonotype was counted at least ten times. The chain has TRBV12-3 or TRBV12-4 and TRBJ2-1; 7 bases align to TRBD2. The CDR3 loop spans 17 amino acids. V lost 0 bases and J lost 2; bases outside the gene matches: 7. In nucleotides, the CDR3 is TGTGCCAGCAGTTTAGCGCGGGGTCTAGCGGCCTACAATGAGCAGTTCTTC. Protein: CASSLARGLAAYNEQFF.

This clonotype was seen at least ten times. The J gene is TRBJ1-5, the V gene TRBV12-3 or TRBV12-4; tentatively, D is TRBD1 (6 bases). The CDR3 covers 14 residues. V lost 3 bases to trimming and J lost 7 bases, with 13 bases between them. CDR3 bases: TGTGCCAGCAGTTTCTCAGGGGCCGGCCAGCCCCAGCATTTT. The encoded protein is CASSFSGAGQPQHF.

This clonotype was seen many times. This chain links TRBV29-1 with TRBJ2-7; D remains unclear. Trimming cost V 1 base and J 5 bases, with 6 bases left between them. CDR1 is SQVTM and CDR2 is ANQGSEA in the germline V gene. The CDR3 extends over 11 amino acids. The CDR3 DNA reads as TGCAGCGTTGAAGTGGGCAACGAGCAGTACTTC. Its translation: CSVEVGNEQYF.

This clonotype has a handful of counts. This clone may be a read error of a much larger clone one base away. The chain has TRBV20-1 and TRBJ2-3, with TRBD2 identical over 8 bases. The CDR3 contains 18 residues. The germline gives CDR1 DFQATT, CDR2 SNEGSKA (reference sequence). DNA for the CDR3: TGCTGTGCTAGAGTTCCTAATACGAGGACTAGCATGGCAGATACGCAGTATTTT. Residues: CCARVPNTRTSMADTQYF.

Many counts were recorded for this clonotype. The rearrangement links TRBV24-1 to TRBJ2-1; TRBD1 agrees at 11 bases. This CDR3 spans 16 amino acids. CDR1 is KGHDR, CDR2 SFDVKD, per germline. Unmatched junction bases numbered 5, after V lost 2 bases and J lost 6 bases. This chain's CDR3 is CATSDSRTGGFNEQFF. The CDR3 region has the DNA TGTGCCACCAGTGATTCAAGGACAGGGGGCTTCAATGAGCAGTTCTTC.